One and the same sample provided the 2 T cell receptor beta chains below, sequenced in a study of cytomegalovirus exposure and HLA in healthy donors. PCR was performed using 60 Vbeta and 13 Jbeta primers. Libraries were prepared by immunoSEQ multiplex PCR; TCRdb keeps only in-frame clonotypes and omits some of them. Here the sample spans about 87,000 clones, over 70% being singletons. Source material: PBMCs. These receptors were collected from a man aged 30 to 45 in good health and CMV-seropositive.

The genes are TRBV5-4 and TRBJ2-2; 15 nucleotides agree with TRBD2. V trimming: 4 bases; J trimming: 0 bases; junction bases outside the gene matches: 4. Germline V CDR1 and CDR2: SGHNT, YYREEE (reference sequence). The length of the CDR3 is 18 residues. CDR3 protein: CASSTGTSGGTNTGELFF. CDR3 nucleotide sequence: TGTGCCAGCAGCACGGGGACTAGCGGGGGGACGAACACCGGGGAGCTGTTTTTT.

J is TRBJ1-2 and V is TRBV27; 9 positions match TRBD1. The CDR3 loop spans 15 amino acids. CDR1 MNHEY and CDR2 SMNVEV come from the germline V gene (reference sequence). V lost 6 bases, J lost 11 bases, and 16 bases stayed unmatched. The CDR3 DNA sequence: TGTGCCAGCAGAAAAGGGGGGGGGACAGGGCTAGTTTACACCTTC. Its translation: CASRKGGGTGLVYTF.